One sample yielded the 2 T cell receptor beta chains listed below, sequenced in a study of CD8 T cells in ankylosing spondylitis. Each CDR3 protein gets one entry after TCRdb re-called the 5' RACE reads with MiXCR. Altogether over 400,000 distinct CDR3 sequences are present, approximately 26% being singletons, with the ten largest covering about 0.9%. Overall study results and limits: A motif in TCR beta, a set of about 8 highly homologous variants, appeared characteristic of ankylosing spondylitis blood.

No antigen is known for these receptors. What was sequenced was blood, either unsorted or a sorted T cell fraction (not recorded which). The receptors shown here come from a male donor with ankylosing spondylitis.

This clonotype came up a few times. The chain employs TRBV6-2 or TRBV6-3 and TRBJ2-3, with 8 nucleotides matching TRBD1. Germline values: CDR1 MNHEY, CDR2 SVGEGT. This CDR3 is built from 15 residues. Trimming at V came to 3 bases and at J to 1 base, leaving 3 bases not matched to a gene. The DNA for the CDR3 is TGTGCCAGCAGTTATGGGGGACAGGGCACAGATACGCAGTATTTT. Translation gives CASSYGGQGTDTQYF.

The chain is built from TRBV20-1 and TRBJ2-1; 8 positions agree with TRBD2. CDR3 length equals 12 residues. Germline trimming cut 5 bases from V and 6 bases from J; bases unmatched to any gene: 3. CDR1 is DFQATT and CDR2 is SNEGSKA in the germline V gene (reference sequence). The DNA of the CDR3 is TGCAGTGCTGGACTAGCAGGCAATGAGCAGTTCTTC. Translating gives CSAGLAGNEQFF.